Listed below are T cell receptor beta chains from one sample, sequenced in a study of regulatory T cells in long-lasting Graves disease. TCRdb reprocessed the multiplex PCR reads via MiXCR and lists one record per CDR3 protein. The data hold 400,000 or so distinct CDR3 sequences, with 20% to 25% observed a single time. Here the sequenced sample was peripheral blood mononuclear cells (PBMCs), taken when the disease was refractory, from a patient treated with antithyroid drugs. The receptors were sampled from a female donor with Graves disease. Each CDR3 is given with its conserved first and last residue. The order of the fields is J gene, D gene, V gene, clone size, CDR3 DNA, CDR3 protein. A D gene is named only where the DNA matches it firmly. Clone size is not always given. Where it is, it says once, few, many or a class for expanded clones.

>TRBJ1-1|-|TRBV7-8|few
TGTGCCAGCAGCCGCAGGGGCAGTAACACTGAAGCTTTCTTT
CASSRRGSNTEAFF
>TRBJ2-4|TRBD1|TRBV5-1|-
TGCGCCAGCAGCTTAGGACAGGGCATGGCCAAAAACATTCAGTACTTC
CASSLGQGMAKNIQYF
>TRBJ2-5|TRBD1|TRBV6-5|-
TGTGCCAGCAGTTCCGGGACAGGGAGCATGACCCAGTACTTC
CASSSGTGSMTQYF
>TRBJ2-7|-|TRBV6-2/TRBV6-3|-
TGTGCCAGCAGTCAACTAGTGAACGACGAGCAGTACTTC
CASSQLVNDEQYF
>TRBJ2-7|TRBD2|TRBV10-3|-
TGTGCCATCAGTAGCGGGACGTTCGAGCAGTACTTC
CAISSGTFEQYF
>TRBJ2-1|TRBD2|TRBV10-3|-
TGTGCCATCAGCAAAAGCGGGAGGAACTACAATGAGCAGTTCTTC
CAISKSGRNYNEQFF
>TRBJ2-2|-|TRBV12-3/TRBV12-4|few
TGTGCCAGCAGTTTATGGCCGAACGGGGGAACCGGGGAGCTGTTTTTT
CASSLWPNGGTGELFF
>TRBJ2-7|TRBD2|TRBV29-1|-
TGCAGCGCTGGGACTAGCTTTGGCGAGCAGTACTTC
CSAGTSFGEQYF
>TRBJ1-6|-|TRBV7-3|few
TGTGCCAGCAGCCAGGGAGAGAATTCACCCCTCCACTTT
CASSQGENSPLHF
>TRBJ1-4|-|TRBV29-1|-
TGCAGCGTTGAAGATCGGGGTTTTAGACTGTTTTTT
CSVEDRGFRLFF
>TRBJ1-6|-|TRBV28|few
TGTGCCAGCAGACCTACAGGTGGGGGGCTAAATTCACCCCTCCACTTT
CASRPTGGGLNSPLHF
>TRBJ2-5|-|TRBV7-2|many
TGTGCCAGCAGCTTAGAGGCTTGGGAGACCCAGTACTTC
CASSLEAWETQYF
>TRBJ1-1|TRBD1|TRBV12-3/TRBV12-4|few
TGTGCCAGCAGTTTCAGGGGGGGCCTGAACACTGAAGCTTTCTTT
CASSFRGGLNTEAFF
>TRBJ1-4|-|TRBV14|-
TGTGCCAGCAGCCACCCGAGAGGGGCAGTAGCTAATGAAAAACTGTTTTTT
CASSHPRGAVANEKLFF
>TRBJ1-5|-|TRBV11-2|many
TGTGCCAGCAGCTTAGCACCCGGGGTACAGCCCCAGCATTTT
CASSLAPGVQPQHF
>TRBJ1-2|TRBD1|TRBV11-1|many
TGTGCCAGCAGCCTACCCACCCGGGACAGCCCCTATGGCTACACCTTC
CASSLPTRDSPYGYTF
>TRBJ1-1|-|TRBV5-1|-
TGCGCCAGCAGCTTGGTCGGAGTTACTGAAGCTTTCTTT
CASSLVGVTEAFF
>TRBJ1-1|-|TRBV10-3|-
TGTGCCATCAGTGCCGGGCGTCTGGGGGGCGAAAGGAACACTGAAGCTTTCTTT
CAISAGRLGGERNTEAFF
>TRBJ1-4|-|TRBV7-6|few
TGTGCCAGCAGCTCCGGGACCTGGGGTGAAAAACTGTTTTTT
CASSSGTWGEKLFF
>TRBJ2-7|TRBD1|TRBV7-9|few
TGTGCCAGCAGTACCCCGCGGACAGGGGACTACGAGCAGTACTTC
CASSTPRTGDYEQYF
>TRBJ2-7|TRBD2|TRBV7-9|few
TGTGCCAGCAGCGCGAGGACTAGCGGGACCTACGAGCAGTACTTC
CASSARTSGTYEQYF
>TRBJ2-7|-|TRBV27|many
TGTGCCAGCAGTTTAATCGGACAGCGATCCTACGAGCAGTACTTC
CASSLIGQRSYEQYF
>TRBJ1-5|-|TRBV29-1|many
TGCAGCGTTGCCCAGGGGAGAGGGAGCAATCAGCCCCAGCATTTT
CSVAQGRGSNQPQHF
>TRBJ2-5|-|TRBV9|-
TGTGCCAGCAGCCGCTCTGCGGCGAAGACCCAGTACTTC
CASSRSAAKTQYF
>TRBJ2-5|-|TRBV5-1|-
TGCGCCAGCAATCTCGGAGCCGAGGTGACCCAGTACTTC
CASNLGAEVTQYF
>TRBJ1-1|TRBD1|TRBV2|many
TGTGCCAGCAGAGCGACAGGGACGAACACTGAAGCTTTCTTT
CASRATGTNTEAFF
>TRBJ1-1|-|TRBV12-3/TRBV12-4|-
TGTGCCAGCAGTTACGCCGCAATCACTGAAGCTTTCTTT
CASSYAAITEAFF
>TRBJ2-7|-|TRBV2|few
TGTGCCAGCAAACGAGCCTCAGGGGTTCAATTCTACGAGCAGTACTTC
CASKRASGVQFYEQYF
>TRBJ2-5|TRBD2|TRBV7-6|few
TGTGCCAGCAGCTTGTTGGCGGGAGGGCCCGGGGAGACCCAGTACTTC
CASSLLAGGPGETQYF
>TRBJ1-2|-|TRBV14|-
TGTGCCAGCAGCCAAGACCAGGTGCCTAACTATGGCTACACCTTC
CASSQDQVPNYGYTF
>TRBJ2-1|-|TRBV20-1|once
TGCAGTGCTAGGAAGCCTACCTACAATGAGCAGTTCTTC
CSARKPTYNEQFF
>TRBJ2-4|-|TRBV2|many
TGTGCCAGCAGTGAGAGTGGTGGCAAAAACATTCAGTACTTC
CASSESGGKNIQYF
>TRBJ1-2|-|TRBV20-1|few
TGCAGTGCTAGAGTACTCCCGCTGACACTTTTTTCTGCTGGCTACACCTTC
CSARVLPLTLFSAGYTF
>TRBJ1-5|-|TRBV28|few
TGTGCCAGCGGAGGGGCGGGCAATCAGCCCCAGCATTTT
CASGGAGNQPQHF
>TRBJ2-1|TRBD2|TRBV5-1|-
TGCGCCAGCAGCTTGGGTAGCGGGACCAACAATGAGCAGTTCTTC
CASSLGSGTNNEQFF
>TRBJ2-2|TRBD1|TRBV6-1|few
TGTGCCAGCACCCCGGACAGGGGGCGAATCGGGGAGCTGTTTTTT
CASTPDRGRIGELFF
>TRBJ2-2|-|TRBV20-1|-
TGCAGTGCCCATAGTGAGGGCGGGGAGCTGTTTTTT
CSAHSEGGELFF
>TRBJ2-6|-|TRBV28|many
TGTGCCAGCAGTTTTCTTCTGGGGGCCAACGTCCTGACTTTC
CASSFLLGANVLTF
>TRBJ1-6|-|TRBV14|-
TGTGCCAGCAGCCAGACCGCAGGGGAAAATTCACCCCTCCACTTT
CASSQTAGENSPLHF
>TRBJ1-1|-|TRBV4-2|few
TGTGCCAGCAGCCAAGGAGGCGCTGAAGCTTTCTTT
CASSQGGAEAFF
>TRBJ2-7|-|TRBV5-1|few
TGCGCCAGCAGCTACGCTGCCGACTACGAGCAGTACTTC
CASSYAADYEQYF
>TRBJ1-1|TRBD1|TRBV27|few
TGTGCCAGCAGTCCGGGACAGGGGACTCCGAACACTGAAGCTTTCTTT
CASSPGQGTPNTEAFF
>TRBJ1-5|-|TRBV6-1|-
TGTGCCAGCAGGCGGGATGGGAGTAATCAGCCCCAGCATTTT
CASRRDGSNQPQHF